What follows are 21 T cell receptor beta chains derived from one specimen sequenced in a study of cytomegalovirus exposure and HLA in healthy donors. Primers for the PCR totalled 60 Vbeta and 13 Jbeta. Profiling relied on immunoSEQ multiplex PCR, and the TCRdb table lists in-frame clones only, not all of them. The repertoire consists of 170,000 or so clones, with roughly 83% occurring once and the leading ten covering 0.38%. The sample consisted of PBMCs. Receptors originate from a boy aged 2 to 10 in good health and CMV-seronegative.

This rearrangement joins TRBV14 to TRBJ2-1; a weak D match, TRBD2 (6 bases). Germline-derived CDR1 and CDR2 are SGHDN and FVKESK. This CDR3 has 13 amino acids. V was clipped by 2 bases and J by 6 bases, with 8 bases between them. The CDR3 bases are TGTGCCAGCAGCCAAAATAGCGGCAATGAGCAGTTCTTC. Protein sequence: CASSQNSGNEQFF.

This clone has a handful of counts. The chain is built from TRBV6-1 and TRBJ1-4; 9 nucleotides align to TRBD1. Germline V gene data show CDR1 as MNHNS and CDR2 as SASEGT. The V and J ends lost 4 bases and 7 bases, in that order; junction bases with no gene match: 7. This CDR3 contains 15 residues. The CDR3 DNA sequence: TGTGCCAGCAGTGGTGAACAGGGGGCCGGTGAAAAACTGTTTTTT. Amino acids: CASSGEQGAGEKLFF.

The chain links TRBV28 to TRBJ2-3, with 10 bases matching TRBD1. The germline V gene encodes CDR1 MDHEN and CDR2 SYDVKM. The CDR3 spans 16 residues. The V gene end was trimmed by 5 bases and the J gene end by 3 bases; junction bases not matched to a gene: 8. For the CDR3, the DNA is TGTGCCAGCAGTCCCCCGACAGGGGGCTTTACAGATACGCAGTATTTT. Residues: CASSPPTGGFTDTQYF.

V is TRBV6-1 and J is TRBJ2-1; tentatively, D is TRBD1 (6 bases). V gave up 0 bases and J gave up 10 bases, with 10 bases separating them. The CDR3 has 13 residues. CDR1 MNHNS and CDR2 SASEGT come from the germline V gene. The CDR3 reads CASSEARGREQFF. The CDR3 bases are TGTGCCAGCAGTGAAGCCAGGGGTAGGGAGCAGTTCTTC.

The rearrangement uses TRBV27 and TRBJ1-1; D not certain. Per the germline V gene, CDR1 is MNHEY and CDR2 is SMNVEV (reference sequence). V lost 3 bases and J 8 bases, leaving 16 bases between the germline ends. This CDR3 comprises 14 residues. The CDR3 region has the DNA TGTGCCAGCAGTTTGCAACCCGGACTCCGGGAAGCTTTCTTT. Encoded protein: CASSLQPGLREAFF.

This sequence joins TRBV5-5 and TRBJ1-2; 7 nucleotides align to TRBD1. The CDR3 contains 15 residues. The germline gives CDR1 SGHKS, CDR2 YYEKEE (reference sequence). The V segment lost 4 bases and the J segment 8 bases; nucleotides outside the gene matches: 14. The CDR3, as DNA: TGTGCCAGCAGCCTGACAGGGCCCACCAACTGGGGCTACACCTTC. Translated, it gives CASSLTGPTNWGYTF.

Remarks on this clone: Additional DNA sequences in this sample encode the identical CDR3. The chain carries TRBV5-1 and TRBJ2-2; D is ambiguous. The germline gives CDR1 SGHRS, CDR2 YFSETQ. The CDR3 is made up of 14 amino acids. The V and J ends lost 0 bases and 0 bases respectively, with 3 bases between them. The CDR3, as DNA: TGCGCCAGCAGCTTGGCAGCGAACACCGGGGAGCTGTTTTTT. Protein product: CASSLAANTGELFF.

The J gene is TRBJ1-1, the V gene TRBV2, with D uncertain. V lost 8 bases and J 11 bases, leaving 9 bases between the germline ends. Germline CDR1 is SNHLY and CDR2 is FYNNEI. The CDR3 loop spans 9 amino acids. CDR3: CASLGGAFF. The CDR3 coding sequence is TGTGCCAGCCTTGGCGGGGCTTTCTTT.

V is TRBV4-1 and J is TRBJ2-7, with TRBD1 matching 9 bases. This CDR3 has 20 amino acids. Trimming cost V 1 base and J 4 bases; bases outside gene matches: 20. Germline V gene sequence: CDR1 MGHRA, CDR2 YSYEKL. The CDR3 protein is CASSQGGPGQGFPGAYEQYF. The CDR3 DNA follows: TGCGCCAGCAGCCAAGGTGGACCGGGACAGGGATTTCCAGGGGCTTACGAGCAGTACTTC.

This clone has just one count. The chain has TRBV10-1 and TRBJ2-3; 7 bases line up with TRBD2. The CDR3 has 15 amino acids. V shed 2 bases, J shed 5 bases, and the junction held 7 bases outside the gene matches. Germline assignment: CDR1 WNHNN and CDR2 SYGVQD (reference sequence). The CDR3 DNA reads TGCGCCAGCAGTGAGGTGGCGGGAGCAGGAGATACGCAGTATTTT. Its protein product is CASSEVAGAGDTQYF.

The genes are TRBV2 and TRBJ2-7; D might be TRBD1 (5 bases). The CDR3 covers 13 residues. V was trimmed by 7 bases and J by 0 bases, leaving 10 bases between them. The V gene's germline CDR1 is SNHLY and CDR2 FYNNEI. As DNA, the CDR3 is TGTGCCAGCATTTACGACAGCTCCTACGAGCAGTACTTC. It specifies CASIYDSSYEQYF.

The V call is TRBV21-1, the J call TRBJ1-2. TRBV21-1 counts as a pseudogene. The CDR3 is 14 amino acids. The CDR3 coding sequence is TGTGCCAGCAGCAAAGCAGGGACGGGGGATGGCTACACCTTC. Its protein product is CASSKAGTGDGYTF.

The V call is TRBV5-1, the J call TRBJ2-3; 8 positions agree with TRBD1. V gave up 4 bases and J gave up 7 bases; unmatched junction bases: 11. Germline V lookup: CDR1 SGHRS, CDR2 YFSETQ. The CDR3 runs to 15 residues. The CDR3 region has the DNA TGCGCCAGCAGCCCGGGACAGGCCATAAGGAATACGCAGTATTTT. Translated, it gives CASSPGQAIRNTQYF.

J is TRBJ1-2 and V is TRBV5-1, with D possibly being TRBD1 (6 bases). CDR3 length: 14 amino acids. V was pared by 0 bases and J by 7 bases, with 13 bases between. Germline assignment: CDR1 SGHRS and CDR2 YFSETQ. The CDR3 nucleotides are TGCGCCAGCAGCTTGGGGCAGGGGATAGGTGGCTACACCTTC. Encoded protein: CASSLGQGIGGYTF. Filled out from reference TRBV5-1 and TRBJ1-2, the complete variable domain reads KAGVTQTPRYLIKTRGQQVTLSCSPISGHRSVSWYQQTPGQGLQFLFEYFSETQRNKGNFPGRFSGRQFSNSRSEMNVSTLELGDSALYLCASSLGQGIGGYTFGSGTRLTVV.

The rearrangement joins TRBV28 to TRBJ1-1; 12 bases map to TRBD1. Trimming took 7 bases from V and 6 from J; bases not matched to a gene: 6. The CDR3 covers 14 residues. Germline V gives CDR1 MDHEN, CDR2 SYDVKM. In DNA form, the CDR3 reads TGTGCCAGCACCCCGGGACAGGGGGCGTCTGAAGCTTTCTTT. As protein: CASTPGQGASEAFF.

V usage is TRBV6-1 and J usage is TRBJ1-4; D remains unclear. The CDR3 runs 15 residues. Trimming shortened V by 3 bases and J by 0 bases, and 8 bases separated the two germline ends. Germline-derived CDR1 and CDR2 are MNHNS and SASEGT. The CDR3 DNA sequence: TGTGCCAGCAGTGATAGCTCGGCAACTAATGAAAAACTGTTTTTT. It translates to CASSDSSATNEKLFF.

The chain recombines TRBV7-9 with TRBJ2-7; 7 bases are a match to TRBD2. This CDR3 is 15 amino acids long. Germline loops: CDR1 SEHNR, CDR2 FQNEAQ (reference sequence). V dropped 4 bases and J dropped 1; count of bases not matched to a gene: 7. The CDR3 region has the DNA TGTGCCAGCAGCTCTCCTAGCGGTAGTTCCTACGAGCAGTACTTC. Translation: CASSSPSGSSYEQYF.

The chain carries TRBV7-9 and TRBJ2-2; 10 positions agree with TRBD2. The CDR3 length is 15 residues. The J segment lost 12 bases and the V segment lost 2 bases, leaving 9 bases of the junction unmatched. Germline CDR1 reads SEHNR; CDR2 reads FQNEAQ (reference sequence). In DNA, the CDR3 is TGTGCCAGCAGCTTAATTGCTAGCGGGAGCGTTCAGCTGTTTTTT. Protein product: CASSLIASGSVQLFF.

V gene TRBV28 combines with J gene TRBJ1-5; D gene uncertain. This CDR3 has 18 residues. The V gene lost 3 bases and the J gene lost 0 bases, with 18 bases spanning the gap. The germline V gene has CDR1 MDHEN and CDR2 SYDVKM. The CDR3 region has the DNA TGTGCCAGCAGTTTTGGGCATTCTCGGTCAGGTAGCAATCAGCCCCAGCATTTT. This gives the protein CASSFGHSRSGSNQPQHF.

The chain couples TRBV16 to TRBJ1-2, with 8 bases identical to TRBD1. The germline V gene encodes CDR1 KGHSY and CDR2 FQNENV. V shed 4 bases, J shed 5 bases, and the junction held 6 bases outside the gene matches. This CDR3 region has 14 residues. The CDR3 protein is CASSRRDRKYGYTF. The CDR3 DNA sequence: TGTGCCAGCAGCCGCCGGGACAGGAAATATGGCTACACCTTC.

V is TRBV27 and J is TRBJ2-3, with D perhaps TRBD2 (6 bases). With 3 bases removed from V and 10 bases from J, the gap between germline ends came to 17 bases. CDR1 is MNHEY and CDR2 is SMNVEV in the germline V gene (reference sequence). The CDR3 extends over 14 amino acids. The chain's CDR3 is CASSFGGTARSQYF. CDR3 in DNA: TGTGCCAGCAGTTTTGGAGGGACGGCTCGTTCGCAGTATTTT.